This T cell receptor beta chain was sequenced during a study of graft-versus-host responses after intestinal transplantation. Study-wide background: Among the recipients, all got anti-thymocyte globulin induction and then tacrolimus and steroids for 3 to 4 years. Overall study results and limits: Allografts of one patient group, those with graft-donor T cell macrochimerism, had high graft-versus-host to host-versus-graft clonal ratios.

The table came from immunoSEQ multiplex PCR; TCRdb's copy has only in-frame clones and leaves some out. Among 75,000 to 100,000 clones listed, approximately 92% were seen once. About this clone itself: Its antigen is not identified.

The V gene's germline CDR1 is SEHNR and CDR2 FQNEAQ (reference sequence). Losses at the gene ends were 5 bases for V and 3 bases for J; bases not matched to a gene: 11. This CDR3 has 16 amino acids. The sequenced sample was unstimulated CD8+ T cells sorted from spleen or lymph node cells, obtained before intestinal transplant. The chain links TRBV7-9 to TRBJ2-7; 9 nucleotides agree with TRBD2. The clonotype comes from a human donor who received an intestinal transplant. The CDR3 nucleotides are TGTGCCAGCAGCCCTAGGGTAGCGGGAGTTATCTACGAGCAGTACTTC. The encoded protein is CASSPRVAGVIYEQYF.